A single sample is the source of the 30 T cell receptor beta chains below, sequenced in a study of CD8 T cells in cerebrospinal fluid in Alzheimer's disease. For each CDR3 protein, TCRdb gives one entry from its re-call of the 10x single-cell sequencing reads, without DNA. The data show approximately 1,200 distinct CDR3 sequences, and the top ten clones hold roughly 18%. The sequenced material came from cerebrospinal fluid. These receptors were collected from a human donor with Parkinson's disease.

This clonotype is classed as medium-sized by frequency. The chain combines TRBV18 with TRBJ2-5; TCRdb designates TRBD1, a call that cannot be tested without DNA. Germline V gene data show CDR1 as KGHSH and CDR2 as LQKENI. CDR3 length equals 14 residues. This CDR3 is CASSPPSGLETQYF.

The chain is built from TRBV12-3 or TRBV12-4 and TRBJ1-1; TCRdb selects TRBD1, and the lack of DNA leaves this call unchecked. The CDR3 has 13 residues. The CDR3 region is CASRNRVGTEAFF.

Its frequency marks this clonotype as medium-sized (0.01 to 0.1%). The chain carries TRBV19 and TRBJ2-1; TCRdb proposes TRBD1, but this gene call is untestable without DNA. Germline lookup yields CDR1 LNHDA and CDR2 SQIVND (reference sequence). The CDR3 is 16 residues long. CDR3 loop: CASSIVGRGLGNEQFF.

This clonotype is medium-sized by frequency. The CDR3 sequence is CASSGPPGQGPGYTF. This chain connects TRBV14 to TRBJ1-2; TCRdb's D call, TRBD1, is unchecked because there is no DNA. Germline CDR1 is SGHDN and CDR2 is FVKESK. This CDR3 spans 15 amino acids.

This clonotype is labeled medium-sized based on frequency. This rearrangement joins TRBV28 to TRBJ1-4. In germline, CDR1 is MDHEN, CDR2 SYDVKM. This CDR3 contains 13 residues. The CDR3: CASSPATWEKLFF.

According to its frequency, this clonotype is medium-sized. The rearrangement joins TRBV6-6 to TRBJ1-3; as DNA is missing, the TRBD1 call by TCRdb cannot be tested. Looked up from germline, CDR1 is MNHNY and CDR2 is SVGAGI (reference sequence). CDR3 length equals 17 residues. The CDR3 region is CASSYTGQGISGNTIYF.

Frequency places this clonotype as medium-sized (0.01 to 0.1%). The J gene is TRBJ2-7, the V gene TRBV2; TCRdb's D gene call, TRBD1, goes unchecked for lack of DNA. CDR3 length: 12 residues. CDR1 SNHLY and CDR2 FYNNEI come from the germline V gene. The CDR3 is CAVRQSSYEQYF.

This clonotype is deemed medium-sized by its frequency. V is TRBV20-1 and J is TRBJ1-2; TCRdb's D call of TRBD1 is untestable without DNA. The germline CDR1 and CDR2 sequences are DFQATT and SNEGSKA (reference sequence). The CDR3 consists of 12 residues. The CDR3 sequence: CSAGDRDYGYTF.

The V call is TRBV28, the J call TRBJ1-2. The CDR3 has 14 residues. Germline V CDR1 and CDR2: MDHEN, SYDVKM. CDR3 loop: CASSEALRRGGYTF.

V usage is TRBV6-1 and J usage is TRBJ1-3; the D gene TCRdb calls, TRBD1, cannot be checked with no DNA. From germline, CDR1 is MNHNS and CDR2 SASEGT. This CDR3 has 16 amino acids. The CDR3 spells CASSAGTGISGNTIYF.

The chain has TRBV7-2 and TRBJ1-2; with no DNA, the TCRdb D assignment of TRBD1 cannot be verified. The CDR3 length is 14 residues. Germline CDR1 and CDR2: SGHTA and FQGNSA. This CDR3 reads CASSLAAQGRGYTF.

The V and J genes are TRBV6-5 and TRBJ1-2; the TCRdb call, TRBD1, lacks DNA for checking. Germline CDR1 MNHEY, CDR2 SVGAGI. The CDR3 has 16 amino acids. The CDR3: CASSPLQGGRFYGYTF.

This clonotype is identified as medium-sized from frequency. V usage is TRBV2 and J usage is TRBJ2-5; absent DNA, TCRdb's TRBD1 call cannot be checked. The CDR3 totals 12 residues. Germline assignment: CDR1 SNHLY and CDR2 FYNNEI. CDR3: CASSGQGETQYF.

According to its frequency, this clonotype is large. The chain employs TRBV20-1 and TRBJ2-3; TCRdb names TRBD2, which stays unverified in the absence of DNA. The CDR3 length is 14 residues. CDR1 DFQATT and CDR2 SNEGSKA come from the germline V gene (reference sequence). The CDR3 loop reads CSARLAGTTDTQYF.

In terms of frequency, this clonotype is medium-sized. The gene calls are TRBV5-5 and TRBJ2-6; TCRdb's D call, TRBD1, is unchecked because there is no DNA. The germline CDR1 and CDR2 sequences are SGHKS and YYEKEE (reference sequence). CDR3 size: 17 residues. The CDR3 sequence: CASSSPGRGSGANVLTF.

This clonotype is identified as medium-sized from frequency. The rearrangement joins TRBV5-1 to TRBJ2-3; TCRdb selects TRBD2, and the lack of DNA leaves this call unchecked. Germline V gene data show CDR1 as SGHRS and CDR2 as YFSETQ. The CDR3 length is 17 residues. The CDR3 loop reads CASSLASVADFTDTQYF.

The chain is built from TRBV19 and TRBJ1-1; TCRdb indicates TRBD1, and absent DNA this call remains unverified. CDR3 length equals 16 residues. Germline assignment: CDR1 LNHDA and CDR2 SQIVND (reference sequence). This CDR3 reads CASSRTGSSMNTEAFF.

This clonotype registers medium-sized by frequency. The V call is TRBV18, the J call TRBJ1-2; TCRdb picks TRBD1, but there is no DNA to check that call. Looked up from germline, CDR1 is KGHSH and CDR2 is LQKENI. The CDR3 extends over 13 amino acids. CDR3 sequence reads: CASSPPGERGYTF.

The CDR3 sequence: CASTLGSGAYNEQFF. The chain combines TRBV7-2 with TRBJ2-1; TCRdb outputs TRBD2, but without DNA this stays unchecked. CDR1 and CDR2 from the germline V gene are SGHTA and FQGNSA. The CDR3 contains 15 residues.

By frequency, this clonotype registers medium-sized (0.01 to 0.1%). The rearrangement uses TRBV6-2 or TRBV6-3 and TRBJ1-1. The CDR3 runs 13 residues. The germline CDR1 and CDR2 sequences are MNHEY and SVGEGT. CDR3 residues: CASAFSVDTEAFF.

V is TRBV6-2 or TRBV6-3 and J is TRBJ2-7. Germline CDR1 is MNHEY and CDR2 is SVGEGT. The CDR3 is 12 residues long. The CDR3 here is CASSYSNREQYF.

This clonotype is identified as large (0.1 to 1%) from frequency. CDR3 amino acids: CASSLSSYNEQFF. The gene calls are TRBV7-6 and TRBJ2-1. Looked up from germline, CDR1 is SGHVS and CDR2 is FNYEAQ. This CDR3 has 13 residues.

This clonotype is called medium-sized (0.01 to 0.1%) based on its frequency. The gene calls are TRBV29-1 and TRBJ1-1; the TRBD1 assignment by TCRdb is unverifiable without DNA. The germline V gene has CDR1 SQVTM and CDR2 ANQGSEA. CDR3 length: 12 residues. The chain's CDR3 is CSVNGKNSEAFF.

By frequency, this clonotype registers large. The genes are TRBV2 and TRBJ2-7. CDR3 size: 13 residues. In germline, CDR1 is SNHLY, CDR2 FYNNEI. CDR3 sequence reads: CASSAGNSYEQYF.

This clonotype is labeled medium-sized based on frequency. This chain links TRBV27 with TRBJ1-6; TCRdb selects TRBD1, and the lack of DNA leaves this call unchecked. Germline CDR1 reads MNHEY; CDR2 reads SMNVEV (reference sequence). The CDR3 spans 16 residues. CDR3 sequence: CASTQTGGRKNSPLHF.

This clonotype is medium-sized by frequency. The chain combines TRBV7-2 with TRBJ1-3; TCRdb's D call, TRBD1, is unchecked because there is no DNA. CDR3 size: 13 residues. Germline V CDR1 and CDR2: SGHTA, FQGNSA. The CDR3 here is CASSLAEGATIYF.

This clonotype is identified as medium-sized (0.01 to 0.1%) from frequency. The rearrangement joins TRBV5-1 to TRBJ1-2; TCRdb's assignment of TRBD1 cannot be checked, as there is no DNA. Germline V lookup: CDR1 SGHRS, CDR2 YFSETQ. The CDR3 covers 15 residues. The chain's CDR3 is CASSPDRGRDYGYTF.

The chain joins TRBV18 to TRBJ2-3; absent DNA, TCRdb's TRBD1 call cannot be checked. The CDR3 has 13 amino acids. Germline assignment: CDR1 KGHSH and CDR2 LQKENI. CDR3 sequence: CASSPLGADTQYF.

This clonotype ranks as large (0.1 to 1%) in terms of frequency. The CDR3 is CASSSLGTGVNEQFF. The chain joins TRBV7-9 to TRBJ2-1; TCRdb's D call, TRBD1, is unchecked because there is no DNA. Germline CDR1 is SEHNR and CDR2 is FQNEAQ (reference sequence). The CDR3 extends over 15 amino acids.

Judged by frequency, this clonotype is medium-sized (0.01 to 0.1%). The chain uses TRBV27 and TRBJ2-3; with no DNA, the TCRdb D assignment of TRBD1 cannot be verified. Germline V gene sequence: CDR1 MNHEY, CDR2 SMNVEV (reference sequence). CDR3 length: 14 amino acids. The CDR3 sequence is CASSLSRGPDTQYF.